The T cell receptor beta chain under discussion was sequenced for a study of blood T cells in healthy people across ages (dated by TCRdb to the mid-2010s). General notes on the study: In model experiments, template switching captured roughly one uniquely barcoded TCR beta cDNA molecule for every two T cells. Age-related changes in TCR beta repertoire diversity were measured in the study by deep sequencing normalized with unique cDNA molecular identifiers. Two additional independent replicas of 1 million unique cDNA reads from the same blood draw were analyzed for two donors (one aged 18 to 29 and one aged 80 or older). Donors of different ages were randomly distributed across sequencing lanes to avoid experimental bias. Donors were grouped into four age groups: young (average 16 years), middle-aged (under 40), aged (roughly 67) and long-lived (over 80). What the work shows at the level of the full study, not this receptor alone: Because donor CMV infection status was unknown, age-related changes in expanded clonotypes were potentially confounded. Compared with the aged group, the long-lived group had more naive CD4+ T cells, fewer expanded clones and increased TCR diversity, suggesting age selection. Since profiling was done on bulk unsorted PBMCs, naive and antigen-experienced compartments could not be conclusively compared. A strong correlation was found between observed TCR beta diversity and the percentage of naive T cells measured by flow cytometry. Estimates of total diversity from one million sequenced T cells were regarded as lower bounds and underestimates. Observed TCR beta diversity per million T cells fell roughly linearly with age, and a significant reduction was already apparent by age roughly 41.

Libraries were prepared through 5' RACE. Instrument used: Illumina HiSeq 2500. The second PCR ran for about 7 to 11 cycles and used a J-beta primer mix along with a sample-barcoded 5' primer. Each TCR beta cDNA molecule received a unique molecular identifier from a template-switch 5' adaptor carrying 12 random nucleotides. Each sample yielded at least 2.5 million CDR3-containing paired-end reads. First-strand cDNA was synthesized from all RNA with the Mint cDNA synthesis kit, primed by a TRBC-specific oligonucleotide. All cDNA was treated with uracil-DNA glycosylase and then went through a first 18-cycle PCR with the universal primers M1SS and BC2_uni_R. Concerning the study's data processing: Normalization of each sample was performed by random selection of 1 million high-quality reads, each carrying a distinct molecular identifier. Instead of being binned into consensus sequences, reads with shared molecular identifiers were discarded. MiTCR, with a Q25 quality threshold and the strictest error-elimination algorithm, was used for CDR3 identification, clonotype clustering and error correction. Lower-bound total TCR beta diversity was estimated with a nonparametric unseen species model using Euler transformation. TCRdb reanalyzed the raw reads on its own, using fastp at Q25 for trimming and MiXCR for clone calling, and kept in-frame beta chains. Rows merge per CDR3 protein into single entries with the most common DNA and genes. TCRdb, rather than the study authors, made the V and J calls. The sample data list about 1.7 million distinct CDR3 sequences, and approximately 28% of these were observed just once. Of the sample, 7.7% falls within the top ten clones.

The 40 or so donors, aged about 6 to 100 years, were systemically healthy Caucasian individuals from Russia. Around 9.7 milliliters of peripheral blood were collected from each donor into EDTA-treated Vacutainer tubes. PBMCs were isolated by Ficoll-Paque density-gradient centrifugation, with at least 6 million obtained per sample. Trizol reagent was used to extract total RNA from the PBMCs, yielding at least 6 micrograms per sample. Naive CD45RAhigh/CD27high T cell percentages were measured by flow cytometry on a PBMC aliquot from every donor. This clonotype has just a few counts. It has no known antigen specificity. It has no much larger one-base neighbor in the sample; base qualities were not kept. Sequencing input: blood. This receptor was taken from a woman aged 25 to 45 in good health.

The CDR3 in this case is CAWSVRAGSVLNTEAFF. The bases read TGTGCCTGGAGTGTTCGTGCGGGCAGTGTCTTGAACACTGAAGCTTTCTTT. In this chain, TRBV30 is recombined with TRBJ1-1, with no reliable assignment of the D segment. Taken from the germline V gene (reference sequence), the CDR1 and CDR2 loops are GTSNPN and SVGIG. The cysteine opens and the phenylalanine closes a CDR3 of 17 amino acids. Only the CDR3 part of the read is kept: 51 bases, read in frame from the first base. A distance of 17 bases separates the germline ends of V and J, which lose 0 bases and 0 bases respectively.